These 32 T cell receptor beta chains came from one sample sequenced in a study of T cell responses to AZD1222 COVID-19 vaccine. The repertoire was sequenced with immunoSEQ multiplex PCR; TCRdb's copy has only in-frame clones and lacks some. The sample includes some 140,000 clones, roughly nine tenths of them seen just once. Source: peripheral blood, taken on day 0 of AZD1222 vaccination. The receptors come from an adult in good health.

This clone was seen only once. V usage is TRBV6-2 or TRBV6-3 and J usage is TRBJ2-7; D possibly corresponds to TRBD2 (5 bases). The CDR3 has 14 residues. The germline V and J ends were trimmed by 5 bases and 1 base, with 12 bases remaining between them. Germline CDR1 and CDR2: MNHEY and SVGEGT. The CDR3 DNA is TGTGCCAGCAGTCAAGGCGGAGGTTCCTACGAGCAGTACTTC. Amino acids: CASSQGGGSYEQYF.

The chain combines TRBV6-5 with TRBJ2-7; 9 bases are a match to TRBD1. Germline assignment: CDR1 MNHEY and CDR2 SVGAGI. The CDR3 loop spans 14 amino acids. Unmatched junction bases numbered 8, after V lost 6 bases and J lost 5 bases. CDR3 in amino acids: CASSPGTGYHEQYF. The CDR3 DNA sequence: TGTGCCAGCAGCCCCGGGACAGGGTACCACGAGCAGTACTTC.

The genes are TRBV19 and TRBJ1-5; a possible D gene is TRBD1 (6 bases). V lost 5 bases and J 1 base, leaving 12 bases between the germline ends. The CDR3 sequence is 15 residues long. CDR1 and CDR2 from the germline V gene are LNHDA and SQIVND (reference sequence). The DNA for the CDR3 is TGTGCCAGTAGTCGACTGGGGGCCAGCAATCAGCCCCAGCATTTT. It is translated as CASSRLGASNQPQHF.

Written as DNA, the CDR3 is TGTGCCAGCAGCCAAGGAGCTGTTCGCGGGGGTTACTCTGGAAACACCATATATTTT. Translating it yields CASSQGAVRGGYSGNTIYF. The rearrangement links TRBV3-1 (or the pseudogene TRBV3-2) to TRBJ1-3, with D tentatively TRBD1 (5 bases). Germline-derived CDR1 and CDR2 are LGHDT and YNNKEL (reference sequence). V dropped 1 base and J dropped 0 bases, with 19 bases sitting between them. This CDR3 spans 19 amino acids.

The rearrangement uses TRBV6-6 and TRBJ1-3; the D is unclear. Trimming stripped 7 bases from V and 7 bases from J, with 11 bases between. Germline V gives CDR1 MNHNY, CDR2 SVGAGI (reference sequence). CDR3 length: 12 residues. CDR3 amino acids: CASTTLQNTIYF. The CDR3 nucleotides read TGTGCCAGCACCACCCTCCAGAACACCATATATTTT.

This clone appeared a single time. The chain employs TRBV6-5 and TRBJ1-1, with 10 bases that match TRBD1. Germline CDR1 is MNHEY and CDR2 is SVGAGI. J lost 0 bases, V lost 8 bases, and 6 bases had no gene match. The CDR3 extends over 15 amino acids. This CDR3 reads CASLTGGAVNTEAFF. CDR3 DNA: TGTGCCAGCCTGACAGGGGGCGCCGTGAACACTGAAGCTTTCTTT.

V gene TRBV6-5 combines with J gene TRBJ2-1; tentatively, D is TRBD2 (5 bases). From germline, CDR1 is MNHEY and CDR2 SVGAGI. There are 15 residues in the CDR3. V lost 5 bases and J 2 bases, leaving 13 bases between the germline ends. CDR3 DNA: TGTGCCAGCAGTCCCGAGGGCCAACCCTACAATGAGCAGTTCTTC. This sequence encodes CASSPEGQPYNEQFF.

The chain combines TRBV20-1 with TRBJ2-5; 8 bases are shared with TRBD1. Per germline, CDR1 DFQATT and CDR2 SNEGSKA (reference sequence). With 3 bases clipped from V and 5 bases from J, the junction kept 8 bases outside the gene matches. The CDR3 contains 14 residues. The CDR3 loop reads CSASPLQGVETQYF. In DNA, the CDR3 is TGCAGTGCTAGTCCCTTACAGGGGGTCGAGACCCAGTACTTC.

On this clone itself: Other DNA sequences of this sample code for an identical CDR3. The CDR3 region is CASSQGHRGGQPQHF. CDR3 in DNA: TGCGCCAGCAGCCAGGGTCACAGGGGCGGGCAGCCCCAGCATTTT. The chain is built from TRBV4-1 and TRBJ1-5, with 7 positions matching TRBD1. In germline, CDR1 is MGHRA, CDR2 YSYEKL. This CDR3 comprises 15 residues. V lost 3 bases, J lost 7 bases, and 9 bases stayed unmatched.

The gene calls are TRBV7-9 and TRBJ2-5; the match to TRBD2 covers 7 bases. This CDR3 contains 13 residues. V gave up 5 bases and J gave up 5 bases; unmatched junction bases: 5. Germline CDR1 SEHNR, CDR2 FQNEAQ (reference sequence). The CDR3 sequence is CASSLSGVETQYF. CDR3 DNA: TGTGCCAGCAGCCTCAGCGGGGTCGAGACCCAGTACTTC.

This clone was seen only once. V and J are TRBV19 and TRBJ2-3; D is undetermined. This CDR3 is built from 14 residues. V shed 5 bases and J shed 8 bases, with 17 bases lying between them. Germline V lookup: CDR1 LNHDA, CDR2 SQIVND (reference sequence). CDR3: CASSPMEGFGTQYF. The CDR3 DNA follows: TGTGCCAGTAGTCCCATGGAAGGGTTCGGTACGCAGTATTTT. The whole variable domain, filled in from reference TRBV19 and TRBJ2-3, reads DGGITQSPKYLFRKEGQNVTLSCEQNLNHDAMYWYRQDPGQGLRLIYYSQIVNDFQKGDIAEGYSVSREKKESFPLTVTSAQKNPTAFYLCASSPMEGFGTQYFGPGTRLTVL.

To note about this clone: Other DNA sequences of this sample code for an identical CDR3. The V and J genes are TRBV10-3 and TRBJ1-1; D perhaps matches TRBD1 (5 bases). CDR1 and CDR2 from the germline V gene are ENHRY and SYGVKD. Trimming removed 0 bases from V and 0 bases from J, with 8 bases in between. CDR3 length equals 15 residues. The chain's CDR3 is CAISESTGVNTEAFF. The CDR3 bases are TGTGCCATCAGTGAGTCGACGGGGGTGAACACTGAAGCTTTCTTT.

The CDR3 is CASSLSQVQPQHF. The CDR3 nucleotides are TGTGCCAGCAGCTTGAGTCAGGTTCAGCCCCAGCATTTT. The rearrangement joins TRBV5-5 to TRBJ1-5; D is ambiguous. The CDR3 spans 13 residues. Trimming shortened V by 1 base and J by 6 bases, and 8 bases separated the two germline ends. Per germline, CDR1 SGHKS and CDR2 YYEKEE (reference sequence).

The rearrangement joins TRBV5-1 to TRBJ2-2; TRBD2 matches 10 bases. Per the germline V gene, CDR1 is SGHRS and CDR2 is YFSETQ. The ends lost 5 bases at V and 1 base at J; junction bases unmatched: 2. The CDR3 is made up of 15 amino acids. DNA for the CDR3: TGCGCCAGCAGACGGACTAGCGGGAACACCGGGGAGCTGTTTTTT. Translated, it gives CASRRTSGNTGELFF.

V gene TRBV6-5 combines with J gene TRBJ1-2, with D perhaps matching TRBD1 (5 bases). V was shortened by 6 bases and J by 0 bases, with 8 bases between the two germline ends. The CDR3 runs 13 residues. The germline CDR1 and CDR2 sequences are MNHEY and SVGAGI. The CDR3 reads CASRGTSNYGYTF. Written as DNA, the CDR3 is TGTGCCAGCAGGGGGACGTCTAACTATGGCTACACCTTC.

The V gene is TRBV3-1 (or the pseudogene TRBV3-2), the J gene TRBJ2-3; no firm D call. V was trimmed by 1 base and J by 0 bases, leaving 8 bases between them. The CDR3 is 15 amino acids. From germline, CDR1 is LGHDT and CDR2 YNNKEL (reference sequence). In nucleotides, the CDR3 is TGTGCCAGCAGCCAAGGGCTTCATAGCACAGATACGCAGTATTTT. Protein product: CASSQGLHSTDTQYF.

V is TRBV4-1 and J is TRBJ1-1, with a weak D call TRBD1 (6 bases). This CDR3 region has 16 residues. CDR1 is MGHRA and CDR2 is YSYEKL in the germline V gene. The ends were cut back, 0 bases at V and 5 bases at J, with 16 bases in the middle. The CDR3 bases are TGCGCCAGCAGCCAAGAAATTATCGGGACAAGGACTGAAGCTTTCTTT. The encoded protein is CASSQEIIGTRTEAFF.

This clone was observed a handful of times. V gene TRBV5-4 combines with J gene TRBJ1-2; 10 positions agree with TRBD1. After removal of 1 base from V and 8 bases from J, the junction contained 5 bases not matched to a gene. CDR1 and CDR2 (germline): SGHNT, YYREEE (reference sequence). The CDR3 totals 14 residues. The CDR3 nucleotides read TGTGCCAGCAGCTTGTTGGGACAGGGGAGGGGCTACACCTTC. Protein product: CASSLLGQGRGYTF.

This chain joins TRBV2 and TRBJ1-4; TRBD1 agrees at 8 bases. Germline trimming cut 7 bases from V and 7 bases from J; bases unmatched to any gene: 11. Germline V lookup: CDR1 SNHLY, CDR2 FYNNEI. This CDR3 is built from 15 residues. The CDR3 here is CASNSLQGAGEKLFF. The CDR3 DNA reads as TGTGCCAGCAATTCACTTCAGGGGGCCGGTGAAAAACTGTTTTTT.

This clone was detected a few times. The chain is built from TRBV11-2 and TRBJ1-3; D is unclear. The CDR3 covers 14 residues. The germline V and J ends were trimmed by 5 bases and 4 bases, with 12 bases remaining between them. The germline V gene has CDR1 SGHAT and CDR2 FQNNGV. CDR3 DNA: TGTGCCAGCAGCCGTTCCGGGATGGGAAACACCATATATTTT. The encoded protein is CASSRSGMGNTIYF.

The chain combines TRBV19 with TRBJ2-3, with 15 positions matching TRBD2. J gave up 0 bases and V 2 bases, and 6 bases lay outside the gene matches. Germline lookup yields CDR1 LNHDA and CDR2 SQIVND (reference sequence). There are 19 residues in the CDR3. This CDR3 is CASSIPGLAGGFSTDTQYF. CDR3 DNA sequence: TGTGCCAGTAGTATACCGGGACTAGCGGGGGGTTTTAGCACAGATACGCAGTATTTT.

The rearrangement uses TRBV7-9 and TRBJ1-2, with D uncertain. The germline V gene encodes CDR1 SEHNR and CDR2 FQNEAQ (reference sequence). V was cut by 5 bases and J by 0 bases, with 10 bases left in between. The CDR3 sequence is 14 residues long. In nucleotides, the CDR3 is TGTGCCAGCAGCCCTAGACGGTCTAACTATGGCTACACCTTC. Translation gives CASSPRRSNYGYTF.

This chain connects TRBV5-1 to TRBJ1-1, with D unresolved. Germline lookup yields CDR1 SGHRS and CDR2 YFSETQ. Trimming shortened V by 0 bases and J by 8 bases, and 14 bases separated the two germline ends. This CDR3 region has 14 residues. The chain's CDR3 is CASSLEPPRTEAFF. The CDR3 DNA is TGCGCCAGCAGCTTGGAGCCCCCCCGAACAGAAGCTTTCTTT.

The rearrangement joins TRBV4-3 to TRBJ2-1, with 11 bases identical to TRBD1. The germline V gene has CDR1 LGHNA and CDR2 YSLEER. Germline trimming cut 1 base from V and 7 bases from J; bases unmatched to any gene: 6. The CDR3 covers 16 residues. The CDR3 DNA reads TGCGCCAGCAGCCAAGCGAGGACAGGGGGCTCAAATGAGCAGTTCTTC. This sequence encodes CASSQARTGGSNEQFF.

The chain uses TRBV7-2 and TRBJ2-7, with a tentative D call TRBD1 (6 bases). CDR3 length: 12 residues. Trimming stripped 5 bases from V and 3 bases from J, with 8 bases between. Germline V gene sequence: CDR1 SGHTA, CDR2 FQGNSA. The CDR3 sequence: CASSQGHYEQYF. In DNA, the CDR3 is TGTGCCAGCAGCCAGGGACACTACGAGCAGTACTTC. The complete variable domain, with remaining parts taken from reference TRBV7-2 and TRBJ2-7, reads GAGVSQSPSNKVTEKGKDVELRCDPISGHTALYWYRQSLGQGLEFLIYFQGNSAPDKSGLPSDRFSAERTGGSVSTLTIQRTQQEDSAVYLCASSQGHYEQYFGPGTRLTVT.

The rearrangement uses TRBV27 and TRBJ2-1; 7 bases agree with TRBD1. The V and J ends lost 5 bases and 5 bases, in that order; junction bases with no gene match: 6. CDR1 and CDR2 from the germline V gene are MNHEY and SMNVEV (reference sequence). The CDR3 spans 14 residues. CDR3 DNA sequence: TGTGCCAGCAGTACCCGAGGGGGCCACAATGAGCAGTTCTTC. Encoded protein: CASSTRGGHNEQFF.

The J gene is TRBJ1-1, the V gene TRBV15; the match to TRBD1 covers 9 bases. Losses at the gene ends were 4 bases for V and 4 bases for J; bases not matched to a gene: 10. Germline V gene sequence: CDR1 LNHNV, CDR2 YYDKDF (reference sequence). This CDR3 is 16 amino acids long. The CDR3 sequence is CATSKTGQGAATEAFF. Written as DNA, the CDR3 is TGTGCCACCAGCAAGACGGGACAGGGAGCGGCCACTGAAGCTTTCTTT.

The CDR3 nucleotides are TGCGCCAGCAGCCCGCAGGACGCGAACACTGAAGCTTTCTTT. Its protein product is CASSPQDANTEAFF. The chain recombines TRBV5-1 with TRBJ1-1; D is unresolved. V was cut by 4 bases and J by 1 base, with 11 bases left in between. This CDR3 is 14 amino acids long. Germline loops: CDR1 SGHRS, CDR2 YFSETQ.

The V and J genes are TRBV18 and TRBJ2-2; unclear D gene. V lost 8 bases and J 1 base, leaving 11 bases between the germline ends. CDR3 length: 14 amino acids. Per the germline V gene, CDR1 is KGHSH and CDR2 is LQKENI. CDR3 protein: CASPGRGNTGELFF. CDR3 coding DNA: TGTGCCAGCCCTGGTCGTGGGAACACCGGGGAGCTGTTTTTT.

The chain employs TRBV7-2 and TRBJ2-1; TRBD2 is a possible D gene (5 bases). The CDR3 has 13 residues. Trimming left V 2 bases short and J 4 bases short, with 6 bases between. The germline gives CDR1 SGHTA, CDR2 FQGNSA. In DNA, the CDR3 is TGTGCCAGCAGCTTATGGGAGTACAATGAGCAGTTCTTC. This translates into CASSLWEYNEQFF. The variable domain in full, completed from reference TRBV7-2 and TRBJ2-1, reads GAGVSQSPSNKVTEKGKDVELRCDPISGHTALYWYRQSLGQGLEFLIYFQGNSAPDKSGLPSDRFSAERTGGSVSTLTIQRTQQEDSAVYLCASSLWEYNEQFFGPGTRLTVL.

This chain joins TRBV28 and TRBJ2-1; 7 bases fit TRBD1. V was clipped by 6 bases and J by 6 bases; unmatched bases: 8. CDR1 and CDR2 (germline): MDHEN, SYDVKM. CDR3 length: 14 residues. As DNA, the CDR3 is TGTGCCAGCAGCCTGGCAGGGGGTTCCAATGAGCAGTTCTTC. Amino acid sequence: CASSLAGGSNEQFF.

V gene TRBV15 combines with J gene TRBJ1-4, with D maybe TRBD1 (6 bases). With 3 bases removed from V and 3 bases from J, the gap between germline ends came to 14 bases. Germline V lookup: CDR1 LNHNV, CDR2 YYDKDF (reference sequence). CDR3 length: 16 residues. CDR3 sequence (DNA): TGTGCCACCAGCAGTGGCCCGACAGGACCTAATGAAAAACTGTTTTTT. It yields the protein CATSSGPTGPNEKLFF.